This T cell receptor (beta chain) was captured in a study of T cell changes during pregnancy in multiple sclerosis. Assay: immunoSEQ multiplex PCR; the TCRdb copy retains only in-frame clones and omits some. The sample includes 85,000 to 95,000 clones, about nine tenths of them seen just once. V was clipped by 6 bases and J by 0 bases, with 9 bases between them. CDR1 MNHNS and CDR2 SASEGT come from the germline V gene. The CDR3 extends over 14 amino acids. This material consisted of peripheral blood, taken after pregnancy. The chain employs TRBV6-1 and TRBJ1-3; unclear D gene. The TCR comes from a female donor in good health, enrolled as a control in a pregnancy study. The CDR3 protein is CASSNFGSGNTIYF. Written as DNA, the CDR3 is TGTGCCAGCAGCAACTTTGGCTCTGGAAACACCATATATTTT.